Given below is one T cell receptor beta chain in context. The antigen remains unidentified. The sample comes from a study of radiotherapy plus CTLA-4 blockade in lung cancer. Study-wide context: With 31% of patients having disease control, objective responses were seen in less than 20%.

The CDR3 spans 15 residues. Germline V CDR1 and CDR2: LGHNA, YNFKEQ. V dropped 1 base and J dropped 3 bases, with 13 bases sitting between them. This table comes from immunoSEQ multiplex PCR, and its TCRdb copy is limited to in-frame clones, with some not included. The table lists under 110,000 clones, more than 70% of them singletons. Focal radiation and CTLA-4 blockade (ipilimumab) were tested in chemo-refractory metastatic non-small-cell lung cancer patients. Study conclusions and caveats: According to reports, early shifts in blood T cell clones, alongside interferon-beta, forecast response most accurately. Blood TCR clones of tumor origin expanded after radiotherapy plus ipilimumab.

This clonotype originated in a human donor with non-small cell lung cancer that progressed on radiotherapy plus ipilimumab. Some clones in this sample may be carry-over from other donors' samples. This chain joins TRBV4-2 and TRBJ2-7; D remains unclear. The material was peripheral blood, obtained from a patient treated with radiotherapy plus ipilimumab. The CDR3 region is CASSQGMGSLYEQYF. CDR3 nucleotides: TGTGCCAGCAGCCAAGGGATGGGCAGTCTCTACGAGCAGTACTTC.